These 32 T cell receptor beta chains were sequenced from one sample in a study of Ad26.COV2.S vaccination and SARS-CoV-2 variants. The treatment here: roughly 18 received Ad26.COV2.S at low or high dose, single or two shots; five or six received placebo; per-sample allocation not given. The investigators took samples on day 63 after the first vaccine or placebo injection. The repertoire was sequenced with immunoSEQ multiplex PCR; TCRdb's copy has only in-frame clones and lacks some. The sample gives under 550,000 clones, 85% to 90% of which show up once; around 3.6% is in the top ten. Sequenced here: peripheral blood, sampled in a trial of Ad26.COV2.S vaccine versus placebo. The receptors here all came from a person aged 18-60 years who received the Ad26.COV2.S COVID-19 vaccine or a placebo.

The rearrangement uses TRBV7-8 and TRBJ1-2; 9 bases fit TRBD1. The length of the CDR3 is 14 residues. Germline V gene sequence: CDR1 SGHVS, CDR2 FQNEAQ. The trim removed 5 bases at V and 0 bases at J, leaving 1 base unmatched. CDR3 sequence (DNA): TGTGCCAGCAGCGGACAGGGGACTAACTATGGCTACACCTTC. Amino acid sequence: CASSGQGTNYGYTF.

The genes are TRBV19 and TRBJ1-1; D is unclear. This CDR3 spans 12 amino acids. CDR1 is LNHDA, CDR2 SQIVND, per germline (reference sequence). Trimming cost V 1 base and J 6 bases, with 6 bases left between them. CDR3: CASSIGSAEAFF. Here the CDR3 DNA reads TGTGCCAGTAGTATAGGGAGTGCTGAAGCTTTCTTT.

This chain connects TRBV27 to TRBJ1-1, with 7 nucleotides matching TRBD1. The CDR3 is made up of 12 amino acids. Germline values: CDR1 MNHEY, CDR2 SMNVEV (reference sequence). Trimming removed 9 bases from V and 4 bases from J; junction bases left unmatched: 5. CDR3 coding DNA: TGTGCCAGTTACGACAGGGTCACTGAAGCTTTCTTT. As protein: CASYDRVTEAFF.

J is TRBJ1-4 and V is TRBV5-6, with unresolved D. CDR1 and CDR2 (germline): SGHDT, YYEEEE. Between the trimmed V and J ends, which lost 1 base and 8 bases, there was a span of 15 bases. The CDR3 runs 15 residues. The DNA of the CDR3 is TGTGCCAGCAGCTTGCTCCGGACCCCGGGGGAAAAACTGTTTTTT. Protein: CASSLLRTPGEKLFF.

V and J are TRBV27 and TRBJ2-1, with TRBD1 identical over 11 bases. The CDR3 runs 17 residues. Germline assignment: CDR1 MNHEY and CDR2 SMNVEV (reference sequence). After removal of 3 bases from V and 5 bases from J, the junction contained 9 bases not matched to a gene. The CDR3, as DNA: TGTGCCAGCAGTTTGGGGTATGGGACAGGGGGAAACAATGAGCAGTTCTTC. The encoded protein is CASSLGYGTGGNNEQFF.

This chain joins TRBV19 and TRBJ2-7; 12 nucleotides match TRBD1. CDR3 length equals 16 residues. The V gene's germline CDR1 is LNHDA and CDR2 SQIVND (reference sequence). The trim removed 5 bases at V and 1 base at J, leaving 6 bases unmatched. The CDR3 reads CASSPGTGGVSYEQYF. The CDR3 coding sequence is TGTGCCAGTAGTCCTGGGACAGGGGGCGTATCCTACGAGCAGTACTTC.

The chain couples TRBV2 to TRBJ2-3; TRBD2 matches 11 bases. V lost 3 bases to trimming and J lost 1 base; unmatched junction nucleotides: 3. This CDR3 has 16 residues. CDR1 and CDR2 (germline): SNHLY, FYNNEI. The DNA of the CDR3 is TGTGCCAGCAGTGATCTACTAGCGGGGGGCACAGATACGCAGTATTTT. Residues: CASSDLLAGGTDTQYF. Complete variable domain (other parts from reference TRBV2 and TRBJ2-3): EPEVTQTPSHQVTQMGQEVILRCVPISNHLYFYWYRQILGQKVEFLVSFYNNEISEKSEIFDDQFSVERPDGSNFTLKIRSTKLEDSAMYFCASSDLLAGGTDTQYFGPGTRLTVL.

This rearrangement joins TRBV30 to TRBJ1-2; tentative D call: TRBD1 (5 bases). Trimming removed 8 bases from V and 7 bases from J, with 23 bases in between. This CDR3 region has 14 residues. Germline V CDR1 and CDR2: GTSNPN, SVGIG (reference sequence). CDR3: CAGQLDSGTSGYTF. The CDR3, as DNA: TGTGCCGGACAACTCGACAGTGGGACTTCTGGCTACACCTTC.

This chain links TRBV2 with TRBJ2-4; maybe TRBD2 (6 bases). V was pared by 7 bases and J by 4 bases, with 11 bases between. The CDR3 sequence is 13 residues long. Germline V gene data show CDR1 as SNHLY and CDR2 as FYNNEI. The CDR3 region has the DNA TGTGCCAGCACCGACCGGGAGAAAAACATTCAGTACTTC. Encoded protein: CASTDREKNIQYF.

The chain uses TRBV5-5 and TRBJ2-3, with D maybe TRBD1 (5 bases). V was cut by 4 bases and J by 0 bases, with 12 bases left in between. Germline CDR1 reads SGHKS; CDR2 reads YYEKEE (reference sequence). The CDR3 length is 15 residues. The CDR3 loop reads CASSRRAGSTDTQYF. In DNA, the CDR3 is TGTGCCAGCAGCCGTCGGGCAGGGAGCACAGATACGCAGTATTTT.

The chain employs TRBV2 and TRBJ2-2; TRBD1 matches at 7 bases. The length of the CDR3 is 15 residues. The V gene end was trimmed by 7 bases and the J gene end by 5 bases; junction bases not matched to a gene: 10. CDR1 SNHLY and CDR2 FYNNEI come from the germline V gene. CDR3 residues: CASMSATGPTGELFF. The CDR3 DNA reads as TGTGCCAGCATGTCGGCGACAGGGCCAACCGGGGAGCTGTTTTTT.

The J gene is TRBJ2-4, the V gene TRBV11-1, with no clear D. CDR3 length: 16 residues. V lost 1 base, J lost 1 base, and 11 bases lay in between. CDR1 and CDR2 (germline): SGHAT, FQDESV (reference sequence). The CDR3 bases are TGTGCCAGCAGCTTAGGATTGGCTACGGCCAAAAACATTCAGTACTTC. This encodes CASSLGLATAKNIQYF.

To note about this clone: Other DNA sequences of this sample code for an identical CDR3. The CDR3: CASSVDGGNQPQHF. The CDR3 DNA sequence: TGTGCCAGCAGCGTGGACGGAGGCAATCAGCCCCAGCATTTT. The genes are TRBV9 and TRBJ1-5; the D is unclear. Germline V gene sequence: CDR1 SGDLS, CDR2 YYNGEE. The V end lost 2 bases, the J end lost 2 bases, and 8 bases lay between the germline ends. The CDR3 covers 14 residues.

This rearrangement joins TRBV27 to TRBJ1-1; D is possibly TRBD1 (5 bases). Trimming cost V 6 bases and J 1 base, with 12 bases left between them. The CDR3 length is 14 residues. CDR1 and CDR2 (germline): MNHEY, SMNVEV (reference sequence). The CDR3 loop reads CASRPGPKNTEAFF. In DNA form, the CDR3 reads TGTGCCAGCAGACCGGGGCCTAAGAACACTGAAGCTTTCTTT.

The rearrangement links TRBV7-3 to TRBJ2-3, with 8 positions matching TRBD2. V trimming: 3 bases; J trimming: 5 bases; junction bases outside the gene matches: 4. Germline-derived CDR1 and CDR2 are SGHTA and FQGTGA. The CDR3 covers 14 residues. The CDR3 spells CASSLGTRGDTQYF. CDR3 in DNA: TGTGCCAGCAGCTTGGGGACTAGGGGAGATACGCAGTATTTT.

This rearrangement joins TRBV27 to TRBJ2-3, with 7 bases lining up with TRBD1. Germline CDR1 is MNHEY and CDR2 is SMNVEV (reference sequence). The CDR3 is 14 residues long. The J segment lost 3 bases and the V segment lost 5 bases, leaving 5 bases of the junction unmatched. The CDR3 protein is CASSQKQGTDTQYF. DNA for the CDR3: TGTGCCAGCAGTCAAAAACAGGGGACAGATACGCAGTATTTT.

The chain recombines TRBV28 with TRBJ2-2, with D tentatively TRBD1 (6 bases). CDR3 length equals 14 residues. The V gene lost 3 bases and the J gene lost 8 bases, with 13 bases spanning the gap. The germline gives CDR1 MDHEN, CDR2 SYDVKM. The CDR3 loop is CASSFGGAEGELFF. CDR3 coding DNA: TGTGCCAGCAGTTTTGGGGGCGCGGAAGGGGAGCTGTTTTTT.

Regarding this clone: Germline and junction disagree at one end, which may indicate a read error. The rearrangement uses TRBV5-4 and TRBJ1-2; no clear D gene. This CDR3 has 14 residues. Germline values: CDR1 SGHNT, CDR2 YYREEE (reference sequence). DNA for the CDR3: TGTGCCAGCAGCTTGGACGGCCGTCCCTATGGTTACACCTTC. This codes for CASSLDGRPYGYTF.

Written as DNA, the CDR3 is TGTGCCAGCAGCCACAGCCCCAGAAATAGCGGGGGGCCGGTTCAGACCCAGTACTTC. Residues: CASSHSPRNSGGPVQTQYF. This chain links TRBV3-1 (or the pseudogene TRBV3-2) with TRBJ2-5, with 10 bases identical to TRBD2. The CDR3 contains 19 residues. The junction had 19 bases not matched to a gene; V was cut back by 3 bases and J by 6 bases. CDR1 LGHDT and CDR2 YNNKEL come from the germline V gene (reference sequence).

This chain connects TRBV28 to TRBJ1-1; weak D call: TRBD1 (6 bases). Germline CDR1 reads MDHEN; CDR2 reads SYDVKM. V shed 5 bases and J shed 4 bases, with 14 bases lying between them. The CDR3 length is 14 residues. The CDR3, as DNA: TGTGCCAGCAGTCAGACAGGCTACGTCACTGAAGCTTTCTTT. Encoded protein: CASSQTGYVTEAFF.

The chain has TRBV19 and TRBJ2-7, with D possibly being TRBD1 or TRBD2 (5 bases each). The CDR3 is made up of 14 amino acids. The ends were cut back, 3 bases at V and 2 bases at J, with 11 bases in the middle. The germline V gene encodes CDR1 LNHDA and CDR2 SQIVND (reference sequence). The CDR3 spells CASSIGTATYEQYF. CDR3 DNA sequence: TGTGCCAGTAGTATTGGGACCGCGACCTACGAGCAGTACTTC.

V usage is TRBV3-1 (or the pseudogene TRBV3-2) and J usage is TRBJ1-4; TRBD1 is a possible D gene (6 bases). Deletions cut 1 base from V and 3 bases from J, with 15 bases between. Per the germline V gene, CDR1 is LGHDT and CDR2 is YNNKEL (reference sequence). There are 17 residues in the CDR3. This CDR3 reads CASSQVDRGAANEKLFF. DNA of the CDR3: TGTGCCAGCAGCCAAGTGGATCGGGGGGCCGCTAATGAAAAACTGTTTTTT.

The CDR3 nucleotides are TGTGCCAGCAGCTTAGACGGGGCCCGCTACGAGCAGTACTTC. Its translation: CASSLDGARYEQYF. The rearrangement links TRBV7-9 to TRBJ2-7; D is tentatively TRBD1 or TRBD2 (5 bases each). V was cut by 1 base and J by 3 bases, with 10 bases left in between. This CDR3 spans 14 amino acids. Per the germline V gene, CDR1 is SEHNR and CDR2 is FQNEAQ (reference sequence).

The chain employs TRBV4-3 and TRBJ2-1; a weak D match, TRBD1 (6 bases). V lost 2 bases and J lost 8, with 13 bases in between. Germline V CDR1 and CDR2: LGHNA, YSLEER. The CDR3 extends over 14 amino acids. CDR3 in DNA: TGCGCCAGCAGCCAACGCCAGGGGAGACATGAGCAGTTCTTC. This sequence encodes CASSQRQGRHEQFF.

V usage is TRBV11-2 and J usage is TRBJ2-3, with TRBD1 identical over 9 bases. Trimming cost V 1 base and J 4 bases; bases outside gene matches: 3. The CDR3 loop spans 15 amino acids. CDR1 and CDR2 (germline): SGHAT, FQNNGV. CDR3 sequence reads: CASSLGDREADTQYF. CDR3 nucleotides: TGTGCCAGCAGCTTAGGGGACAGGGAAGCAGATACGCAGTATTTT.

This clone was observed a single time. The chain employs TRBV28 and TRBJ1-5, with TRBD1 identical over 8 bases. Per the germline V gene, CDR1 is MDHEN and CDR2 is SYDVKM. Losses at the gene ends were 6 bases for V and 1 base for J; bases not matched to a gene: 11. There are 17 residues in the CDR3. The CDR3 region has the DNA TGTGCCAGCAGCAAAACAGGGGGATTGGTAAGCAATCAGCCCCAGCATTTT. This encodes CASSKTGGLVSNQPQHF. Using reference TRBV28 and TRBJ1-5 for the parts outside the CDR3, the full variable domain is DVKVTQSSRYLVKRTGEKVFLECVQDMDHENMFWYRQDPGLGLRLIYFSYDVKMKEKGDIPEGYSVSREKKERFSLILESASTNQTSMYLCASSKTGGLVSNQPQHFGDGTRLSIL.

This chain links TRBV12-3 or TRBV12-4 with TRBJ1-4, with D uncertain. V was pared by 4 bases and J by 7 bases, with 7 bases between. This CDR3 is built from 12 residues. The CDR3 bases are TGTGCCAGCAGTTACAATCCTGAAAAACTGTTTTTT. This encodes CASSYNPEKLFF.

This clone was picked up one time. The CDR3: CASSISGVLAEAFF. The CDR3 DNA follows: TGTGCCAGTAGTATTTCTGGGGTATTGGCTGAAGCTTTCTTT. The chain has TRBV19 and TRBJ1-1; D is unresolved. Trimming cost V 3 bases and J 6 bases, with 14 bases left between them. Per germline, CDR1 LNHDA and CDR2 SQIVND (reference sequence). The CDR3 runs to 14 residues.

The chain carries TRBV7-3 and TRBJ2-5; the match to TRBD1 covers 7 bases. The V gene end was trimmed by 0 bases and the J gene end by 4 bases; junction bases not matched to a gene: 8. From germline, CDR1 is SGHTA and CDR2 FQGTGA. CDR3 length: 16 amino acids. The DNA of the CDR3 is TGTGCCAGCAGCTTAACGTCGTGGGCAGGGGGAGAGACCCAGTACTTC. It specifies CASSLTSWAGGETQYF.

CDR3 loop: CASSYSGNTGELFF. The DNA for the CDR3 is TGTGCCAGCAGTTACTCCGGGAACACCGGGGAGCTGTTTTTT. This chain uses TRBV6-6 with TRBJ2-2; D not resolved. CDR3 length equals 14 residues. The germline gives CDR1 MNHNY, CDR2 SVGAGI (reference sequence). V dropped 0 bases and J dropped 1 base, with 3 bases sitting between them.

The V gene is TRBV6-2 or TRBV6-3, the J gene TRBJ2-5; D might be TRBD2 (6 bases). Trimming stripped 5 bases from V and 5 bases from J, with 18 bases between. The germline gives CDR1 MNHEY, CDR2 SVGEGT. The CDR3 sequence is 15 residues long. The CDR3: CASSKGLDFPETQYF. The CDR3 DNA reads TGTGCCAGCAGTAAGGGACTGGATTTTCCCGAGACCCAGTACTTC.

This clone was seen many times. The V and J genes are TRBV29-1 and TRBJ1-2; tentatively, D is TRBD1 (5 bases). CDR3 length: 14 amino acids. Per the germline V gene, CDR1 is SQVTM and CDR2 is ANQGSEA. V lost 3 bases, J lost 5 bases, and 16 bases lay in between. For the CDR3, the DNA is TGCAGCGTTGAGGCGGGGACCTCAAGGTATGGCTACACCTTC. It specifies CSVEAGTSRYGYTF.